This T cell receptor (beta chain) was sequenced for a study of control samples from healthy donors and cancer patients. CDR1 LGHDT and CDR2 YNNKEL come from the germline V gene (reference sequence). This CDR3 is built from 17 residues. With 5 bases removed from V and 5 bases from J, the gap between germline ends came to 22 bases. TCRdb's copy holds only in-frame clones and misses some; the assay was immunoSEQ multiplex PCR. The repertoire consists of roughly 24,000 clones, with around 83% occurring once and the leading ten covering approximately 25%. V usage is TRBV3-1 (or the pseudogene TRBV3-2) and J usage is TRBJ2-1; D is unclear. The receptor was derived from a man aged 55-75 years with head and neck cancer. The sample comprised PBMCs. The CDR3, as DNA: TGTGCCAGCAGCGTGCGCGATCCCTTCCATTCCGACAATGAGCAGTTCTTC. It translates to CASSVRDPFHSDNEQFF.